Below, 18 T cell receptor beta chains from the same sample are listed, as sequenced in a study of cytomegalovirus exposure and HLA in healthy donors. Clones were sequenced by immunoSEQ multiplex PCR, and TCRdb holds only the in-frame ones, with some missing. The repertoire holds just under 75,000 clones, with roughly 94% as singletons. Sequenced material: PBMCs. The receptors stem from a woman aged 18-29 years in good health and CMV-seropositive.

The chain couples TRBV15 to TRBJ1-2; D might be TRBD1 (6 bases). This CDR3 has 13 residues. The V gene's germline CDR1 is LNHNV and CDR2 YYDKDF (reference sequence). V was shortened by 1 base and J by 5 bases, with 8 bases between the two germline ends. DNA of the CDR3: TGTGCCACCAGCAGAGCGGACAGATATGGCTACACCTTC. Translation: CATSRADRYGYTF.

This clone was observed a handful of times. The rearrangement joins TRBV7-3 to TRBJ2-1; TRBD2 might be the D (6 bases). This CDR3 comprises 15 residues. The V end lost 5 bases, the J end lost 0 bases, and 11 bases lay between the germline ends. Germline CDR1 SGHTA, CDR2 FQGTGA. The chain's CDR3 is CASSREKGSYNEQFF. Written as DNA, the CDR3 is TGTGCCAGCAGCCGGGAGAAAGGCTCCTACAATGAGCAGTTCTTC.

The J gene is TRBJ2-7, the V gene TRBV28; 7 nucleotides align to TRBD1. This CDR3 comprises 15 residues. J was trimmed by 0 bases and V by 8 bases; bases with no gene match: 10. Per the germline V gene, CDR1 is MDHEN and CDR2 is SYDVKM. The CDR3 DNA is TGTGCCAGCCGGAACGTTGAGGGGGCCTCCTACGAGCAGTACTTC. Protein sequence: CASRNVEGASYEQYF.

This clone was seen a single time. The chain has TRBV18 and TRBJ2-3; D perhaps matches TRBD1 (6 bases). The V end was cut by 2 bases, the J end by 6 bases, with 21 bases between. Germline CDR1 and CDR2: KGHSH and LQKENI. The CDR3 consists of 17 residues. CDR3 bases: TGTGCCAGCTCACCAAATACAGGGACGTACTCTCACGATACGCAGTATTTT. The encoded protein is CASSPNTGTYSHDTQYF.

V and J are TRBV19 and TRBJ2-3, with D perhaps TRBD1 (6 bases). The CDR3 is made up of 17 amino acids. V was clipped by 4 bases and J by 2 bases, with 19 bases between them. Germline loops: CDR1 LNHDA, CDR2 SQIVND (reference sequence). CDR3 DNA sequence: TGTGCCAGTAGTACCCAAACCGGGACAAGTGTCACAGATACGCAGTATTTT. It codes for CASSTQTGTSVTDTQYF.

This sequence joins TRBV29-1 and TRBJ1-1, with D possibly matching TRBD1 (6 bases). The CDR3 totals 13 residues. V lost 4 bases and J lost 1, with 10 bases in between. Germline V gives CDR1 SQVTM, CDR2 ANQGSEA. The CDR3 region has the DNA TGCAGCGTTGCTAGCAGGGGGAACACTGAAGCTTTCTTT. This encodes CSVASRGNTEAFF.

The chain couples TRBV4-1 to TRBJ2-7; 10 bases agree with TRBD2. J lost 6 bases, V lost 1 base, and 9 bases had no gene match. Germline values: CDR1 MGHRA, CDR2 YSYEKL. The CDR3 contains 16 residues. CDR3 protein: CASSQGVFGTSAEQYF. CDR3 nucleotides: TGCGCCAGCAGCCAAGGAGTGTTCGGGACTAGCGCCGAGCAGTACTTC.

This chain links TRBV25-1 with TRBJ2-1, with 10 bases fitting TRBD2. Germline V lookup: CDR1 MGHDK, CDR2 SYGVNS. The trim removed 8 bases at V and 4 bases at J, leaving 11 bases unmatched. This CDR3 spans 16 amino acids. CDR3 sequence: CASQQSGLAVYNEQFF. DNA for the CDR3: TGTGCCAGCCAGCAAAGTGGACTAGCGGTTTACAATGAGCAGTTCTTC. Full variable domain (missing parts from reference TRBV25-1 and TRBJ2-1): EADIYQTPRYLVIGTGKKITLECSQTMGHDKMYWYQQDPGMELHLIHYSYGVNSTEKGDLSSESTVSRIRTEHFPLTLESARPSHTSQYLCASQQSGLAVYNEQFFGPGTRLTVL.

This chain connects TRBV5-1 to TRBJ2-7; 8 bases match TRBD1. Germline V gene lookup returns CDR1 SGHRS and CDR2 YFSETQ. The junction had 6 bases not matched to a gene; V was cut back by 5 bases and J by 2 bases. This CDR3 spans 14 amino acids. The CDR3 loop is CASRSGQAAYEQYF. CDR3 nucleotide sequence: TGCGCCAGCAGATCGGGACAGGCCGCCTACGAGCAGTACTTC.

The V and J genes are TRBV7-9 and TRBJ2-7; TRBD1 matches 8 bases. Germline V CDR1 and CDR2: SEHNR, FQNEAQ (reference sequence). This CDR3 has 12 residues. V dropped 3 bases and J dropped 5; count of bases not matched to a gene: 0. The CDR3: CASSLTGDEQYF. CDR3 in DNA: TGTGCCAGCAGCTTGACAGGGGACGAGCAGTACTTC.

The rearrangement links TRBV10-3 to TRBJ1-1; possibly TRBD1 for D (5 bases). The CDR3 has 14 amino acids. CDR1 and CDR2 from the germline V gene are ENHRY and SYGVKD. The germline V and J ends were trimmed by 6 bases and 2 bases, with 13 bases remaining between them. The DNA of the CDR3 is TGTGCCATCAGCGGGGGGGGGAGTAACACTGAAGCTTTCTTT. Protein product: CAISGGGSNTEAFF.

This CDR3 reads CASSVGQNTGELFF. In DNA, the CDR3 is TGTGCCAGCAGTGTGGGACAGAACACCGGGGAGCTGTTTTTT. The chain uses TRBV6-1 and TRBJ2-2; D possibly corresponds to TRBD1 (6 bases). The germline CDR1 and CDR2 sequences are MNHNS and SASEGT. V lost 4 bases and J lost 1, with 7 bases in between. The CDR3 is 14 amino acids.

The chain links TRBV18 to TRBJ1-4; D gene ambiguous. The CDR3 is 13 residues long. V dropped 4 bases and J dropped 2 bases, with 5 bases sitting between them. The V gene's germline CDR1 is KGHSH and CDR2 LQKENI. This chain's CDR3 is CASSRQTNEKLFF. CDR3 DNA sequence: TGTGCCAGCTCACGTCAGACTAATGAAAAACTGTTTTTT.

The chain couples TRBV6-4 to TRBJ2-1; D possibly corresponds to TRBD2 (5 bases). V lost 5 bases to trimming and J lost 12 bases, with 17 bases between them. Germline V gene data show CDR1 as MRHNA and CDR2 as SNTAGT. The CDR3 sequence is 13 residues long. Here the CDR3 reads CASSPGGGIRQFF. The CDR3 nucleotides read TGTGCCAGCAGTCCCGGAGGTGGGATTCGGCAGTTCTTC.

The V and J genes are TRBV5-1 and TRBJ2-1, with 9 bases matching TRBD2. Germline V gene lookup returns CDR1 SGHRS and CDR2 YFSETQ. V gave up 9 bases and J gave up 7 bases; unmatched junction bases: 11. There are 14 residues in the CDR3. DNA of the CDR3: TGCGCCACCTCGTGGCGGGGGGGCTTGAATGAGCAGTTCTTC. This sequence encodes CATSWRGGLNEQFF.

The DNA for the CDR3 is TGTGCCAGCCGAGGGGGATACACAGATACGCAGTATTTT. This translates into CASRGGYTDTQYF. The chain carries TRBV7-2 and TRBJ2-3; possible D gene TRBD1, 6 bases. The CDR3 sequence is 13 residues long. Germline loops: CDR1 SGHTA, CDR2 FQGNSA. Trimming removed 8 bases from V and 2 bases from J, with 11 bases in between.

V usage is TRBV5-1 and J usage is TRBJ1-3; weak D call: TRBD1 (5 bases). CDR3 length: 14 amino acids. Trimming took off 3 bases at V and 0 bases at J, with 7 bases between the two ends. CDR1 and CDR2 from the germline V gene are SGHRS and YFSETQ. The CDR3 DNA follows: TGCGCCAGCAGCTCTAGGGGCTCTGGAAACACCATATATTTT. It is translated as CASSSRGSGNTIYF. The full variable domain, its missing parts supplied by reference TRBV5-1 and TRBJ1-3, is KAGVTQTPRYLIKTRGQQVTLSCSPISGHRSVSWYQQTPGQGLQFLFEYFSETQRNKGNFPGRFSGRQFSNSRSEMNVSTLELGDSALYLCASSSRGSGNTIYFGEGSWLTVV.

CDR3 bases: TGTGCCAGCAGTTTAGGGACAGCAAATTCACCCCTCCACTTT. Translating it yields CASSLGTANSPLHF. V usage is TRBV27 and J usage is TRBJ1-6, with TRBD1 identical over 7 bases. V dropped 2 bases and J dropped 7; count of bases not matched to a gene: 2. CDR1 MNHEY and CDR2 SMNVEV come from the germline V gene (reference sequence). This CDR3 region has 14 residues.